Each of the 27 T cell receptor beta chains below was sequenced from the same sample in a study of blood T cell repertoires in COVID-19. Clones were read by immunoSEQ multiplex PCR, and TCRdb kept only the in-frame ones, dropping some. Of more than 55,000 clones listed, about 90% are singletons. Sequenced input: peripheral blood. The receptors here all came from a man aged 45-60 years with active COVID-19.

This chain connects TRBV11-1 to TRBJ2-1; 14 nucleotides match TRBD2. Germline trimming cut 3 bases from V and 13 bases from J; bases unmatched to any gene: 8. Per the germline V gene, CDR1 is SGHAT and CDR2 is FQDESV (reference sequence). This CDR3 is 15 amino acids long. The chain's CDR3 is CASSFGLAGGRVQFF. The DNA for the CDR3 is TGTGCCAGCAGCTTTGGACTAGCGGGGGGCCGGGTCCAGTTCTTC.

The chain combines TRBV6-5 with TRBJ1-1; TRBD1 might be the D (6 bases). Trimming took 11 bases from V and 0 from J, leaving 16 bases between them. Germline V lookup: CDR1 MNHEY, CDR2 SVGAGI. The CDR3 runs 14 residues. This chain's CDR3 is CAVGRGTLNTEAFF. DNA of the CDR3: TGTGCCGTAGGCAGGGGCACCCTGAACACTGAAGCTTTCTTT.

The CDR3 sequence is CAQSKRGRAYEQYF. The CDR3 nucleotides are TGTGCCCAATCCAAGCGCGGGAGGGCTTACGAGCAGTACTTC. V usage is TRBV2 and J usage is TRBJ2-7; 9 bases fit TRBD2. CDR3 size: 14 residues. With V trimmed by 11 bases and J by 4 bases, 12 bases remained unmatched. Germline V lookup: CDR1 SNHLY, CDR2 FYNNEI.

Only one count was recorded for this clone. The CDR3 loop is CASSYPRGTQYF. In DNA, the CDR3 is TGTGCCAGCAGCTACCCCCGGGGGACCCAGTACTTC. The rearrangement uses TRBV11-2 and TRBJ2-5; tentative D call: TRBD2 (5 bases). Trimming removed 4 bases from V and 7 bases from J, with 10 bases in between. Per germline, CDR1 SGHAT and CDR2 FQNNGV. The length of the CDR3 is 12 residues.

V gene TRBV29-1 combines with J gene TRBJ2-1; 7 positions agree with TRBD2. The CDR3 runs 15 residues. Trimming cost V 6 bases and J 0 bases; bases outside gene matches: 8. Per germline, CDR1 SQVTM and CDR2 ANQGSEA. The CDR3 DNA is TGCAGCGTCCCTCGCGGGAGCAACTCCTACAATGAGCAGTTCTTC. Protein: CSVPRGSNSYNEQFF.

The genes are TRBV4-3 and TRBJ2-1, with TRBD1 matching 9 bases. V lost 4 bases, J lost 7 bases, and 8 bases stayed unmatched. Germline values: CDR1 LGHNA, CDR2 YSLEER. CDR3 length: 15 residues. The chain's CDR3 is CASSRGTGILNEQFF. The DNA of the CDR3 is TGCGCCAGCAGCCGCGGGACAGGGATCTTGAATGAGCAGTTCTTC.

This rearrangement joins TRBV11-3 to TRBJ2-5; possible D gene TRBD1, 5 bases. This CDR3 contains 14 residues. Germline CDR1 reads SGHNT; CDR2 reads YENEEA. Trimming took off 5 bases at V and 5 bases at J, with 15 bases between the two ends. CDR3: CASSETDIVETQYF. The CDR3 DNA reads TGTGCCAGCAGCGAAACGGACATCGTGGAGACCCAGTACTTC. Full variable domain (remainder filled in from reference TRBV11-3 and TRBJ2-5): EAGVVQSPRYKIIEKKQPVAFWCNPISGHNTLYWYLQNLGQGPELLIRYENEEAVDDSQLPKDRFSAERLKGVDSTLKIQPAELGDSAVYLCASSETDIVETQYFGPGTRLLVL.

The chain carries TRBV2 and TRBJ1-4; no reliable D call. Germline V CDR1 and CDR2: SNHLY, FYNNEI. The CDR3 has 15 residues. Trimming left V 6 bases short and J 0 bases short, with 11 bases between. The CDR3 DNA is TGTGCCAGCAGAGCACAGAGGGCAACTAATGAAAAACTGTTTTTT. It is translated as CASRAQRATNEKLFF.

The V gene is TRBV24-1, the J gene TRBJ2-3, with 11 bases that match TRBD2. The germline V gene encodes CDR1 KGHDR and CDR2 SFDVKD. After removal of 5 bases from V and 3 bases from J, the junction contained 6 bases not matched to a gene. The CDR3 runs to 16 residues. CDR3 region: CATSVPVAGGTDTQYF. Here the CDR3 DNA reads TGTGCCACCAGTGTCCCCGTAGCGGGGGGGACAGATACGCAGTATTTT.

This chain joins TRBV2 and TRBJ1-5; 9 nucleotides match TRBD1. CDR1 and CDR2 from the germline V gene are SNHLY and FYNNEI. CDR3 length: 14 residues. J was trimmed by 4 bases and V by 6 bases; bases with no gene match: 4. The DNA of the CDR3 is TGTGCCAGCAGGGACAGGGGTGGAAATCAGCCCCAGCATTTT. This gives the protein CASRDRGGNQPQHF. Drawing the rest from reference TRBV2 and TRBJ1-5, the complete variable domain is EPEVTQTPSHQVTQMGQEVILRCVPISNHLYFYWYRQILGQKVEFLVSFYNNEISEKSEIFDDQFSVERPDGSNFTLKIRSTKLEDSAMYFCASRDRGGNQPQHFGDGTRLSIL.

The rearrangement links TRBV27 to TRBJ1-1; D remains unclear. Trimming pared 4 bases from V and 4 bases from J, leaving 16 bases between. There are 15 residues in the CDR3. Germline V lookup: CDR1 MNHEY, CDR2 SMNVEV (reference sequence). The CDR3 reads CASSSRLEGGTEAFF. CDR3 DNA sequence: TGTGCCAGCAGTTCGAGGTTGGAGGGCGGCACTGAAGCTTTCTTT.

The CDR3 region has the DNA TGTGCCAGCAGCTATAGCGGGGGGCCTCGGGAGACCCAGTACTTC. This translates into CASSYSGGPRETQYF. The chain is built from TRBV7-3 and TRBJ2-5; the match to TRBD2 covers 10 bases. The CDR3 is 15 amino acids. V trimming: 4 bases; J trimming: 5 bases; junction bases outside the gene matches: 7. CDR1 SGHTA and CDR2 FQGTGA come from the germline V gene. Together with reference TRBV7-3 and TRBJ2-5, the CDR3 gives the full variable domain: GAGVSQTPSNKVTEKGKYVELRCDPISGHTALYWYRQSLGQGPEFLIYFQGTGAADDSGLPNDRFFAVRPEGSVSTLKIQRTERGDSAVYLCASSYSGGPRETQYFGPGTRLLVL.

The table lists this clone with a count of one. The chain joins TRBV18 to TRBJ1-6; the D is unclear. The CDR3 length is 14 residues. The ends were cut back, 3 bases at V and 0 bases at J, with 3 bases in the middle. Per germline, CDR1 KGHSH and CDR2 LQKENI. The CDR3 nucleotides are TGTGCCAGCTCACCTCTCTCCTATAATTCACCCCTCCACTTT. Amino acids: CASSPLSYNSPLHF.

This chain joins TRBV10-3 and TRBJ2-3, with D unclear. The CDR3 extends over 12 amino acids. Germline assignment: CDR1 ENHRY and CDR2 SYGVKD. V lost 10 bases and J 4 bases, leaving 12 bases between the germline ends. For the CDR3, the DNA is TGTGCCACCGCCCCCCAGGCAGATACGCAGTATTTT. It specifies CATAPQADTQYF.

This clone showed up just once. The chain carries TRBV4-1 and TRBJ1-1, with TRBD1 as a possible D gene (5 bases). Deletions cut 4 bases from V and 5 bases from J, with 11 bases between. The V gene's germline CDR1 is MGHRA and CDR2 YSYEKL. The CDR3 is 13 residues long. Here the CDR3 reads CASSLTEGTEAFF. The CDR3 coding sequence is TGCGCCAGCAGCCTTACGGAGGGGACTGAAGCTTTCTTT.

V usage is TRBV24-1 and J usage is TRBJ1-5; D unclear. V was shortened by 6 bases and J by 3 bases, with 8 bases between the two germline ends. CDR1 and CDR2 (germline): KGHDR, SFDVKD. CDR3 length: 13 residues. The CDR3 nucleotides are TGTGCCACCAGTCAGGACTTCAATCAGCCCCAGCATTTT. Translation gives CATSQDFNQPQHF.

The V and J genes are TRBV28 and TRBJ2-7; D may be TRBD2 (5 bases). CDR1 is MDHEN, CDR2 SYDVKM, per germline. The CDR3 is 16 amino acids. Trimming removed 3 bases from V and 7 bases from J, with 22 bases in between. CDR3 sequence reads: CASSFSGKTIGVEQYF. The CDR3 coding sequence is TGTGCCAGCAGTTTCTCTGGCAAAACTATCGGGGTAGAGCAGTACTTC.

This clone turned up a few times. The chain uses TRBV6-2 or TRBV6-3 and TRBJ2-1; TRBD2 matches at 13 bases. The V gene end was trimmed by 6 bases and the J gene end by 7 bases; junction bases not matched to a gene: 15. Germline loops: CDR1 MNHEY, CDR2 SVGEGT. The CDR3 length is 18 residues. CDR3 region: CASSRTSGRELFRNEQFF. The CDR3 DNA reads TGTGCCAGCAGCCGGACTAGCGGGAGAGAACTCTTCCGGAATGAGCAGTTCTTC.

The chain recombines TRBV6-5 with TRBJ2-1; D might be TRBD1 (5 bases). V was clipped by 7 bases and J by 6 bases, with 10 bases between them. Germline V gene sequence: CDR1 MNHEY, CDR2 SVGAGI. This CDR3 comprises 12 residues. In DNA, the CDR3 is TGTGCCAGCACAGGGTTTAGCAATGAGCAGTTCTTC. This encodes CASTGFSNEQFF.

The J gene is TRBJ1-5, the V gene TRBV29-1, with 10 bases identical to TRBD1. The ends lost 4 bases at V and 7 bases at J; junction bases unmatched: 1. In germline, CDR1 is SQVTM, CDR2 ANQGSEA. The length of the CDR3 is 12 residues. The CDR3 region is CSVGDRGQPQHF. The CDR3 nucleotides are TGCAGCGTTGGGGACAGGGGACAGCCCCAGCATTTT. The full variable domain, with the rest looked up from reference TRBV29-1 and TRBJ1-5, is SAVISQKPSRDICQRGTSLTIQCQVDSQVTMMFWYRQQPGQSLTLIATANQGSEATYESGFVIDKFPISRPNLTFSTLTVSNMSPEDSSIYLCSVGDRGQPQHFGDGTRLSIL.

V is TRBV19 and J is TRBJ1-4; D is unresolved. The CDR3 is 17 residues long. Germline CDR1 reads LNHDA; CDR2 reads SQIVND (reference sequence). Trimming removed 0 bases from V and 11 bases from J, with 22 bases in between. The CDR3 sequence is CASSIDRLGGPGEKLFF. The CDR3 DNA reads TGTGCCAGTAGTATAGACCGCCTGGGAGGACCCGGAGAGAAACTGTTTTTT.

The chain joins TRBV14 to TRBJ2-3, with 8 positions matching TRBD1. J was trimmed by 1 base and V by 4 bases; bases with no gene match: 4. The CDR3 runs 15 residues. CDR1 is SGHDN and CDR2 is FVKESK in the germline V gene. Written as DNA, the CDR3 is TGTGCCAGCAGCCCCGGGACAGGTGGCACAGATACGCAGTATTTT. It yields the protein CASSPGTGGTDTQYF.

The chain links TRBV12-5 to TRBJ1-2; D is unclear. Germline CDR1 is LGHNT and CDR2 is FRNRAP. The CDR3 loop spans 14 amino acids. With 7 bases removed from V and 2 bases from J, the gap between germline ends came to 14 bases. In DNA, the CDR3 is TGTGCTAGTGCCTTGTCCGGCGGCAACTATGGCTACACCTTC. Protein product: CASALSGGNYGYTF. The full variable domain, with the rest looked up from reference TRBV12-5 and TRBJ1-2, is DARVTQTPRHKVTEMGQEVTMRCQPILGHNTVFWYRQTMMQGLELLAYFRNRAPLDDSGMPKDRFSAEMPDATLATLKIQPSEPRDSAVYFCASALSGGNYGYTFGSGTRLTVV.

The chain combines TRBV7-3 with TRBJ2-5; unclear D gene. V lost 4 bases, J lost 9 bases, and 15 bases lay in between. The CDR3 spans 13 residues. Germline lookup yields CDR1 SGHTA and CDR2 FQGTGA. This chain's CDR3 is CASSSSPVVPQYF. The CDR3 nucleotides read TGTGCCAGCAGCTCTTCCCCGGTTGTGCCCCAGTACTTC.

This clone has just one count. V gene TRBV3-1 (or the pseudogene TRBV3-2) combines with J gene TRBJ2-7; 8 nucleotides agree with TRBD2. Germline trimming cut 3 bases from V and 5 bases from J; bases unmatched to any gene: 6. CDR1 and CDR2 from the germline V gene are LGHDT and YNNKEL (reference sequence). The CDR3 runs to 14 residues. The DNA for the CDR3 is TGTGCCAGCAGCCAGGGACTAGGTAGCCACGAGCAGTACTTC. It is translated as CASSQGLGSHEQYF.

This clone was counted a single time. The chain recombines TRBV11-2 with TRBJ2-5; TRBD2 aligns across 13 bases. This CDR3 is built from 17 residues. J was trimmed by 5 bases and V by 3 bases; bases with no gene match: 9. CDR1 and CDR2 (germline): SGHAT, FQNNGV. As DNA, the CDR3 is TGTGCCAGCAGCTTTTACGCGGGACTAGCGGGAAGCGAGACCCAGTACTTC. As protein: CASSFYAGLAGSETQYF.

The CDR3 nucleotides are TGTGCCAGCAGTGTTGGACAGAGGCGGGAGACCCAGTACTTC. This codes for CASSVGQRRETQYF. This chain joins TRBV5-4 and TRBJ2-5; TRBD1 might be the D (6 bases). The CDR3 spans 14 residues. In germline, CDR1 is SGHNT, CDR2 YYREEE (reference sequence). Trimming stripped 5 bases from V and 5 bases from J, with 16 bases between.